One sample yielded the 30 T cell receptor beta chains listed below, sequenced in a study of post-analysis software for immune sequencing data. The study, taken as a whole, reports: Elevated frequency relative to controls characterized roughly five TRBV segments in patients, TRBV5-6, TRBV5-1 and TRBV20-1 among them.

Antigens for these TCRs are unknown. cDNA libraries of TCR beta carried unique molecular identifiers. TCRdb reprocessed the PCR reads with MiXCR, giving one entry per CDR3 protein. The sample carries about 820,000 distinct CDR3 sequences, approximately 50% recorded once. Sequencing was performed on blood. The receptors here all came from a girl aged 10 to 17 with multiple sclerosis.

This clonotype was counted only a few times. V gene TRBV6-5 combines with J gene TRBJ1-1; D is perhaps TRBD1 (5 bases). Germline CDR1 and CDR2: MNHEY and SVGAGI. V was shortened by 10 bases and J by 3 bases, with 12 bases between the two germline ends. CDR3 length: 12 amino acids. CDR3 residues: CATRRGYTEAFF. CDR3 sequence (DNA): TGTGCCACAAGAAGGGGTTACACTGAAGCTTTCTTT.

In this sample, this clonotype turned up a few times. The chain combines TRBV14 with TRBJ2-7; a possible D gene is TRBD1 (6 bases). CDR1 is SGHDN, CDR2 FVKESK, per germline. Trimming took 0 bases from V and 0 from J, leaving 18 bases between them. The CDR3 has 18 amino acids. The CDR3 region has the DNA TGTGCCAGCAGCCAAGAGGTCTCGGGACATCTGAGCTCCTACGAGCAGTACTTC. It specifies CASSQEVSGHLSSYEQYF.

This rearrangement joins TRBV4-2 to TRBJ2-7; D is possibly TRBD1 (6 bases). In germline, CDR1 is LGHNA, CDR2 YNFKEQ. This CDR3 comprises 15 residues. Trimming took off 0 bases at V and 2 bases at J, with 11 bases between the two ends. DNA for the CDR3: TGTGCCAGCAGCCAAGATCCGGACAGCCCCTACGAGCAGTACTTC. Translated: CASSQDPDSPYEQYF.

The chain uses TRBV6-5 and TRBJ2-2, with D hard to call. The germline V gene encodes CDR1 MNHEY and CDR2 SVGAGI. Trimming removed 0 bases at V and 2 bases at J, with 1 base between. This CDR3 is built from 13 residues. In nucleotides, the CDR3 is TGTGCCAGCAGTTACTCAAACACCGGGGAGCTGTTTTTT. Its translation is CASSYSNTGELFF.

A word on this clonotype: One junction end disagrees with the germline gene, perhaps due to a read error. J is TRBJ2-4 and V is TRBV7-9; D possibly corresponds to TRBD1 (5 bases). The end of the DNA fits TRBJ2-7 better, so the J call may be wrong. The CDR3 is 12 amino acids. Germline lookup yields CDR1 SEHNR and CDR2 FQNEAQ (reference sequence). The CDR3 DNA reads as TGTGCCGGCAGCGTTGACAGTTACGAGCAGTACTTC. Amino acids: CAGSVDSYEQYF.

The chain combines TRBV12-3 or TRBV12-4 with TRBJ2-7; D tentatively fits TRBD1 or TRBD2 (5 bases each). CDR3 length: 14 amino acids. V was trimmed by 5 bases and J by 2 bases, leaving 13 bases between them. CDR3 DNA: TGTGCCAGCAGTACGACAAGGGACGCCTACGAGCAGTACTTC. Translation gives CASSTTRDAYEQYF.

In its sample, this clonotype was seen a few times. This chain joins TRBV27 and TRBJ2-7; the match to TRBD2 covers 9 bases. Germline assignment: CDR1 MNHEY and CDR2 SMNVEV (reference sequence). The V gene end was trimmed by 3 bases and the J gene end by 0 bases; junction bases not matched to a gene: 6. This CDR3 has 16 residues. CDR3 nucleotides: TGTGCCAGCAGTTTTAGCGGGAGACCCCGCTCCTACGAGCAGTACTTC. Its protein product is CASSFSGRPRSYEQYF.

The chain combines TRBV12-3 or TRBV12-4 with TRBJ2-1, with TRBD2 matching 12 bases. The CDR3 spans 16 residues. V was pared by 4 bases and J by 7 bases, with 8 bases of the junction left unmatched. DNA of the CDR3: TGTGCCAGCAGTTCCGCCCCTAGCGGGGGGGAGAATGAGCAGTTCTTC. It translates to CASSSAPSGGENEQFF.

The chain links TRBV7-3 to TRBJ2-7; D might be TRBD1 (5 bases). In germline, CDR1 is SGHTA, CDR2 FQGTGA. Trimming removed 3 bases from V and 6 bases from J, with 15 bases in between. The CDR3 has 14 amino acids. CDR3: CASSLGRQSGEQYF. CDR3 nucleotides: TGTGCCAGCAGCTTGGGGCGACAATCAGGCGAGCAGTACTTC. The full variable domain, in which reference TRBV7-3 and TRBJ2-7 provide the parts outside the CDR3, is GAGVSQTPSNKVTEKGKYVELRCDPISGHTALYWYRQSLGQGPEFLIYFQGTGAADDSGLPNDRFFAVRPEGSVSTLKIQRTERGDSAVYLCASSLGRQSGEQYFGPGTRLTVT.

The chain combines TRBV5-1 with TRBJ2-3; D possibly corresponds to TRBD2 (5 bases). V dropped 0 bases and J dropped 4 bases, with 9 bases sitting between them. Germline values: CDR1 SGHRS, CDR2 YFSETQ. This CDR3 has 14 amino acids. CDR3: CASSLAPSPDTQYF. The CDR3 nucleotides read TGCGCCAGCAGCTTGGCCCCTAGCCCAGATACGCAGTATTTT. The whole variable domain, remainder taken from reference TRBV5-1 and TRBJ2-3, is KAGVTQTPRYLIKTRGQQVTLSCSPISGHRSVSWYQQTPGQGLQFLFEYFSETQRNKGNFPGRFSGRQFSNSRSEMNVSTLELGDSALYLCASSLAPSPDTQYFGPGTRLTVL.

Comments on this clonotype: The conserved phenylalanine or tryptophan is not found at the CDR3 terminus, so this likely reflects a read error. This sequence joins TRBV7-2 and TRBJ2-4; 13 bases align to TRBD2. The CDR3 contains 15 residues. CDR1 SGHTA and CDR2 FQGNSA come from the germline V gene. The V gene end was trimmed by 5 bases and the J gene end by 8 bases; junction bases not matched to a gene: 6. DNA of the CDR3: TGTGCCAGCAGCCCACTAGCGGGGGGGCTTCACATTCAGTACTAC. It yields the protein CASSPLAGGLHIQYY.

J is TRBJ1-1 and V is TRBV6-1; the D is unclear. This CDR3 is built from 12 residues. Trimming stripped 2 bases from V and 5 bases from J, with 6 bases between. From germline, CDR1 is MNHNS and CDR2 SASEGT. This CDR3 reads CASSEPTTEAFF. The CDR3 DNA reads TGTGCCAGCAGTGAACCAACGACTGAAGCTTTCTTT.

This chain connects TRBV20-1 to TRBJ1-1; D may be TRBD1 (6 bases). The CDR3 extends over 13 amino acids. Germline V lookup: CDR1 DFQATT, CDR2 SNEGSKA (reference sequence). V gave up 8 bases and J gave up 4 bases, with 17 bases separating them. In DNA, the CDR3 is TGCAGTTCGACGTACAGGGTCGGCACTGAAGCTTTCTTT. Translated, it gives CSSTYRVGTEAFF.

The chain links TRBV20-1 to TRBJ2-1; D is ambiguous. From germline, CDR1 is DFQATT and CDR2 SNEGSKA (reference sequence). V gave up 0 bases and J gave up 10 bases, with 19 bases separating them. The CDR3 has 15 residues. The CDR3 bases are TGCAGTGCTAGAGATAGGGATTATAGCTCCTACGAGCAGTTCTTC. Amino acids: CSARDRDYSSYEQFF.

The V gene is TRBV20-1, the J gene TRBJ2-2; TRBD1 aligns across 8 bases. V lost 3 bases, J lost 0 bases, and 0 bases stayed unmatched. This CDR3 is 14 amino acids long. CDR1 is DFQATT and CDR2 is SNEGSKA in the germline V gene (reference sequence). The CDR3 here is CSARDRANTGELFF. CDR3 in DNA: TGCAGTGCTAGGGACAGGGCGAACACCGGGGAGCTGTTTTTT.

The sample holds a few counts of this clonotype. This chain connects TRBV29-1 to TRBJ2-1; 9 positions match TRBD2. Unmatched junction bases numbered 6, after V lost 1 base and J lost 2 bases. Germline CDR1 SQVTM, CDR2 ANQGSEA. The CDR3 spans 16 residues. CDR3 region: CSVEALAGPPYNEQFF. The CDR3 nucleotides read TGCAGCGTTGAAGCCCTAGCGGGGCCGCCCTACAATGAGCAGTTCTTC.

The chain recombines TRBV7-9 with TRBJ1-6, with 8 bases fitting TRBD1. The ends lost 6 bases at V and 4 bases at J; junction bases unmatched: 8. From germline, CDR1 is SEHNR and CDR2 FQNEAQ (reference sequence). The length of the CDR3 is 16 residues. The DNA for the CDR3 is TGTGCCAGCAGTCCCGGACAGGGATTTTATAATTCACCCCTCCACTTT. Encoded protein: CASSPGQGFYNSPLHF.

The sample holds a few counts of this clonotype. The chain has TRBV20-1 and TRBJ1-4; no clear D. V lost 5 bases to trimming and J lost 4 bases, with 14 bases between them. The CDR3 contains 14 residues. Germline CDR1 is DFQATT and CDR2 is SNEGSKA (reference sequence). The CDR3 DNA is TGCAGTGCTTCCTTCCCCGGACTTAATGAAAAACTGTTTTTT. Translation: CSASFPGLNEKLFF.

CDR3 sequence: CASSLVGRNRERTKNIQYF. DNA of the CDR3: TGTGCCAGCAGCTTGGTTGGCAGGAATCGGGAGCGCACCAAAAACATTCAGTACTTC. J is TRBJ2-4 and V is TRBV7-9; weak D call: TRBD2 (6 bases). CDR1 is SEHNR, CDR2 FQNEAQ, per germline (reference sequence). V lost 3 bases to trimming and J lost 2 bases, with 23 bases between them. CDR3 size: 19 residues.

This clonotype was recorded a few times. J is TRBJ2-1 and V is TRBV20-1, with 7 bases that match TRBD2. Germline V gene sequence: CDR1 DFQATT, CDR2 SNEGSKA (reference sequence). The CDR3 length is 14 residues. The chain's CDR3 is CSTWWGGNSYEQFF. The CDR3 DNA reads as TGCAGCACCTGGTGGGGGGGAAATTCCTATGAGCAGTTCTTC.

The table lists this clonotype with a few counts. The chain links TRBV18 to TRBJ2-6; 9 positions match TRBD1. Trimming removed 3 bases from V and 0 bases from J; junction bases left unmatched: 12. The CDR3 has 20 residues. Germline CDR1 reads KGHSH; CDR2 reads LQKENI. CDR3 in DNA: TGTGCCAGCTCACCGCTCCTTCCGGGACAGGGTTTCTCTGGGGCCAACGTCCTGACTTTC. Translation: CASSPLLPGQGFSGANVLTF. The complete variable domain, with remaining parts taken from reference TRBV18 and TRBJ2-6, reads NAGVMQNPRHLVRRRGQEARLRCSPMKGHSHVYWYRQLPEEGLKFMVYLQKENIIDESGMPKERFSAEFPKEGPSILRIQQVVRGDSAAYFCASSPLLPGQGFSGANVLTFGAGSRLTVL.

This clonotype has just a few counts. The chain combines TRBV29-1 with TRBJ1-2; D is possibly TRBD1 (6 bases). The CDR3 extends over 13 amino acids. Germline V gene data show CDR1 as SQVTM and CDR2 as ANQGSEA. The V gene lost 6 bases and the J gene lost 7 bases, with 18 bases spanning the gap. The CDR3 DNA sequence: TGCAGCGTCGCCGGGACCCTAGGGGGTGGCTACACCTTC. This gives the protein CSVAGTLGGGYTF.

Many counts were recorded for this clonotype. The chain employs TRBV9 and TRBJ2-7, with 8 bases aligning to TRBD2. The CDR3 consists of 14 residues. V trimming: 3 bases; J trimming: 0 bases; junction bases outside the gene matches: 2. Germline values: CDR1 SGDLS, CDR2 YYNGEE. The CDR3 here is CASSGLAGSYEQYF. The CDR3 region has the DNA TGTGCCAGCAGCGGTCTAGCGGGCTCCTACGAGCAGTACTTC.

This clonotype was seen a few times. The chain recombines TRBV18 with TRBJ2-1; 9 bases match TRBD2. The CDR3 length is 14 residues. V lost 3 bases and J lost 7; bases outside the gene matches: 4. The germline V gene has CDR1 KGHSH and CDR2 LQKENI. CDR3 nucleotide sequence: TGTGCCAGCTCACCCGGGACTAGCACAAATGAGCAGTTCTTC. This translates into CASSPGTSTNEQFF.

This chain links TRBV20-1 with TRBJ1-1; no definite D call. Germline assignment: CDR1 DFQATT and CDR2 SNEGSKA (reference sequence). The V end was cut by 6 bases, the J end by 0 bases, with 17 bases between. This CDR3 has 15 residues. The CDR3 reads CSAKDAQIMNTEAFF. CDR3 nucleotide sequence: TGCAGTGCCAAAGACGCCCAGATCATGAACACTGAAGCTTTCTTT.

The V call is TRBV5-4, the J call TRBJ1-6; perhaps TRBD1 as D (5 bases). The V end lost 5 bases, the J end lost 3 bases, and 12 bases lay between the germline ends. The CDR3 sequence is 15 residues long. Germline-derived CDR1 and CDR2 are SGHNT and YYREEE (reference sequence). The CDR3 region has the DNA TGTGCCAGCAGTCTTACAGGCGACTATAATTCACCCCTCCACTTT. Residues: CASSLTGDYNSPLHF.

The chain is built from TRBV6-4 and TRBJ2-6, with 10 bases lining up with TRBD1. This CDR3 comprises 18 residues. V was clipped by 0 bases and J by 0 bases; unmatched bases: 2. Per the germline V gene, CDR1 is MRHNA and CDR2 is SNTAGT. CDR3 loop: CASSDSRQGASGANVLTF. CDR3 coding DNA: TGTGCCAGCAGTGACTCCAGACAGGGGGCCTCTGGGGCCAACGTCCTGACTTTC.

The J gene is TRBJ2-1, the V gene TRBV6-9; 7 bases line up with TRBD2. The ends lost 0 bases at V and 2 bases at J; junction bases unmatched: 7. CDR1 is MNHGY, CDR2 SVAAGI, per germline. CDR3 size: 17 residues. CDR3 DNA: TGTGCCAGCAGTTATTCTAGCAGGGAGGGTGCCTACAATGAGCAGTTCTTC. Translating gives CASSYSSREGAYNEQFF.

This clonotype was detected a few times. The chain recombines TRBV7-3 with TRBJ2-7; 12 bases are shared with TRBD1. Germline loops: CDR1 SGHTA, CDR2 FQGTGA. The CDR3 contains 15 residues. With V trimmed by 5 bases and J by 4 bases, 6 bases remained unmatched. Written as DNA, the CDR3 is TGTGCCAGCAGCCCGGGGACAGGGGGCATTTACGAGCAGTACTTC. It codes for CASSPGTGGIYEQYF.

This clonotype has only a few counts. The chain employs TRBV29-1 and TRBJ2-7, with TRBD2 matching over 13 bases. Germline V CDR1 and CDR2: SQVTM, ANQGSEA. The CDR3 is made up of 16 amino acids. J was trimmed by 0 bases and V by 6 bases; bases with no gene match: 8. In nucleotides, the CDR3 is TGCAGCGTAGACGGACTAGCGGGGGACCCCTCCTACGAGCAGTACTTC. Protein sequence: CSVDGLAGDPSYEQYF.